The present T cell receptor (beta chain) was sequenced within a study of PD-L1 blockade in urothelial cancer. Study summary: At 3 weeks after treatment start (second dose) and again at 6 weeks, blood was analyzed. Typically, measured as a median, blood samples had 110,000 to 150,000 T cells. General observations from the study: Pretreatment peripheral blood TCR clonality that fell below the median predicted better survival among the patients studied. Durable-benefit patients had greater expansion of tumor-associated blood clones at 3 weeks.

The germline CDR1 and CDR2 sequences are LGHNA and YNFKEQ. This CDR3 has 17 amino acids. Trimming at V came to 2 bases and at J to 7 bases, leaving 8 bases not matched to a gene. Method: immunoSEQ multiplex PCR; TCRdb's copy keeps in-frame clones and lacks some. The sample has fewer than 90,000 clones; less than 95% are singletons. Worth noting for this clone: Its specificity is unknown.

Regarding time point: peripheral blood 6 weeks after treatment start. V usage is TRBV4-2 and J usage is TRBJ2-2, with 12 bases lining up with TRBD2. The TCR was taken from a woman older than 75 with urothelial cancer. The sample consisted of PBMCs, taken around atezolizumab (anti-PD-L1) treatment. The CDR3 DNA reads TGTGCCAGCAGCCAACCTAGCGGGAGGGCCAGTAACGGGGAGCTGTTTTTT. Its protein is CASSQPSGRASNGELFF.